These 21 T cell receptor beta chains originate from one sample sequenced in a study of CD8+ T cells in alopecia areata. TCR sequencing used cDNA made by reverse transcription of extracted RNA. Libraries were prepared by immunoSEQ multiplex PCR; TCRdb keeps only in-frame clonotypes and omits some of them. The sample includes about 100,000 clones, under 65% of them seen just once. The specimen sequenced was NKG2D-low CD8+ T cells sorted from blood. The receptors shown here come from a human donor with alopecia areata.

Turning to this clone: An end of the junction differs from the germline gene, which may be a read error. The V call is TRBV5-1, the J call TRBJ2-7, with 10 bases identical to TRBD1. CDR3 length: 16 amino acids. Germline loops: CDR1 SGHRS, CDR2 YFSETQ. The CDR3 nucleotides are TGCGCCAGCAGCTTGGGACAGGGGGCACTTGCCTACAAGCAGTACTTC. It specifies CASSLGQGALAYKQYF. Full variable domain (outside the CDR3, taken from reference TRBV5-1 and TRBJ2-7): KAGVTQTPRYLIKTRGQQVTLSCSPISGHRSVSWYQQTPGQGLQFLFEYFSETQRNKGNFPGRFSGRQFSNSRSEMNVSTLELGDSALYLCASSLGQGALAYKQYFGPGTRLTVT.

V is TRBV7-3 and J is TRBJ2-5, with 7 nucleotides matching TRBD2. Germline CDR1 reads SGHTA; CDR2 reads FQGTGA. The CDR3 length is 15 residues. Losses at the gene ends were 5 bases for V and 1 base for J; bases not matched to a gene: 7. This CDR3 reads CASSASGGGQETQYF. Written as DNA, the CDR3 is TGTGCCAGCAGCGCATCGGGGGGAGGCCAAGAGACCCAGTACTTC. The full variable domain, its missing parts supplied by reference TRBV7-3 and TRBJ2-5, is GAGVSQTPSNKVTEKGKYVELRCDPISGHTALYWYRQSLGQGPEFLIYFQGTGAADDSGLPNDRFFAVRPEGSVSTLKIQRTERGDSAVYLCASSASGGGQETQYFGPGTRLLVL.

In this sample, this clone turned up a few times. In DNA, the CDR3 is TGTGCCACCCTCGGAGGATACAATGAGCAGTTCTTC. It yields the protein CATLGGYNEQFF. V is TRBV28 and J is TRBJ2-1; possible D gene TRBD2, 5 bases. The CDR3 consists of 12 residues. The germline V gene encodes CDR1 MDHEN and CDR2 SYDVKM. The V end lost 10 bases, the J end lost 4 bases, and 11 bases lay between the germline ends.

This clone was recorded a few times. The V gene is TRBV28, the J gene TRBJ1-1; TRBD1 agrees at 8 bases. Per germline, CDR1 MDHEN and CDR2 SYDVKM. This CDR3 region has 15 residues. V gave up 6 bases and J gave up 4 bases; unmatched junction bases: 10. The CDR3 DNA is TGTGCCAGCAGCCTGAATCAGGGGGCGTCCACTGAAGCTTTCTTT. Protein product: CASSLNQGASTEAFF.

The rearrangement joins TRBV6-1 to TRBJ1-2, with a weak D call TRBD1 (5 bases). Germline CDR1 reads MNHNS; CDR2 reads SASEGT. V shed 3 bases and J shed 4 bases, with 15 bases lying between them. The CDR3 is 15 residues long. The chain's CDR3 is CASSEVQGAFYGYTF. The CDR3 DNA reads TGTGCCAGCAGTGAGGTCCAGGGCGCCTTCTATGGCTACACCTTC.

This chain uses TRBV15 with TRBJ2-3, with 9 bases identical to TRBD1. Germline CDR1 is LNHNV and CDR2 is YYDKDF (reference sequence). The CDR3 loop spans 15 amino acids. Trimming cost V 4 bases and J 6 bases; bases outside gene matches: 8. The CDR3 DNA reads TGTGCCACCAGCAACTCACAGGGGGCAGGTGATACGCAGTATTTT. It codes for CATSNSQGAGDTQYF.

The rearrangement uses TRBV2 and TRBJ2-1, with D unclear. Per germline, CDR1 SNHLY and CDR2 FYNNEI. The CDR3 spans 13 residues. The V and J ends lost 6 bases and 7 bases respectively, with 13 bases between them. The CDR3 loop reads CASSASLDNEQFF. The CDR3 DNA reads as TGTGCCAGCAGCGCAAGTCTTGATAATGAGCAGTTCTTC.

The genes are TRBV25-1 and TRBJ2-2, with D possibly TRBD2 on 6 matching bases. The germline V and J ends were trimmed by 4 bases and 2 bases, with 14 bases remaining between them. Germline V lookup: CDR1 MGHDK, CDR2 SYGVNS. This CDR3 region has 16 residues. CDR3 DNA: TGTGCCAGCAGTGCCAGTATTAGCGGTAACACCGGGGAGCTGTTTTTT. Protein product: CASSASISGNTGELFF.

This clone was seen a few times. The chain links TRBV10-2 to TRBJ2-7; 8 bases line up with TRBD1. In germline, CDR1 is WSHSY, CDR2 SAAADI. The CDR3 extends over 11 amino acids. Trimming took 10 bases from V and 5 from J; bases not matched to a gene: 4. The CDR3, as DNA: TGCGCCACCTGGACAGGGAACGAGCAGTACTTC. Translation gives CATWTGNEQYF.

This clone was counted a few times. The V gene is TRBV13, the J gene TRBJ2-1; D not certain. V gave up 0 bases and J gave up 6 bases, with 3 bases separating them. This CDR3 contains 12 residues. Germline V gene sequence: CDR1 PRHDT, CDR2 FYEKMQ (reference sequence). CDR3 in amino acids: CASSLGSNEQFF. The CDR3 DNA reads TGTGCCAGCAGCTTAGGAAGCAATGAGCAGTTCTTC.

This chain connects TRBV4-1 to TRBJ2-5; no definite D call. This CDR3 contains 14 residues. The germline V and J ends were trimmed by 0 bases and 9 bases, with 14 bases remaining between them. From germline, CDR1 is MGHRA and CDR2 YSYEKL. Here the CDR3 DNA reads TGCGCCAGCAGCCAAGATCCGGGCCAGAAGGCCCAGTACTTC. This encodes CASSQDPGQKAQYF.

This clone was recorded a few times. This chain uses TRBV6-5 with TRBJ2-3; 11 bases agree with TRBD1. The CDR3 covers 14 residues. Germline values: CDR1 MNHEY, CDR2 SVGAGI. With 6 bases clipped from V and 4 bases from J, the junction kept 3 bases outside the gene matches. CDR3 in amino acids: CASRTGQGADTQYF. DNA for the CDR3: TGTGCCAGCAGGACGGGACAGGGGGCAGATACGCAGTATTTT.

This chain links TRBV4-1 with TRBJ1-2; 7 bases line up with TRBD1. CDR3 size: 21 residues. Per the germline V gene, CDR1 is MGHRA and CDR2 is YSYEKL. V lost 0 bases, J lost 3 bases, and 22 bases stayed unmatched. CDR3: CASSQDPSPRTGIPPYYGYTF. For the CDR3, the DNA is TGCGCCAGCAGCCAAGATCCGTCCCCTCGGACAGGAATCCCTCCGTACTATGGCTACACCTTC.

This clone was counted only a few times. The V call is TRBV29-1, the J call TRBJ2-2; the D gene is possibly TRBD2 (5 bases). The CDR3 covers 14 residues. V was cut by 6 bases and J by 1 base, with 12 bases left in between. Germline V gene lookup returns CDR1 SQVTM and CDR2 ANQGSEA. The CDR3 sequence is CSVSVGRNTGELFF. DNA for the CDR3: TGCAGCGTCTCTGTTGGGAGGAACACCGGGGAGCTGTTTTTT.

The chain joins TRBV13 to TRBJ1-1; D not resolved. The germline CDR1 and CDR2 sequences are PRHDT and FYEKMQ (reference sequence). The ends were cut back, 0 bases at V and 7 bases at J, with 6 bases in the middle. CDR3 size: 12 residues. CDR3 DNA sequence: TGTGCCAGCAGCTTAGGCCCTCATGAAGCTTTCTTT. Translated, it gives CASSLGPHEAFF. The full variable domain, completed using reference TRBV13 and TRBJ1-1, is AAGVIQSPRHLIKEKRETATLKCYPIPRHDTVYWYQQGPGQDPQFLISFYEKMQSDKGSIPDRFSAQQFSDYHSELNMSSLELGDSALYFCASSLGPHEAFFGQGTRLTVV.

The DNA of the CDR3 is TGCGCCAGCAGCCAAGTAAAGCGGGAGATTTACAATGAGCAGTTCTTC. Translation gives CASSQVKREIYNEQFF. V usage is TRBV4-1 and J usage is TRBJ2-1; 8 bases match TRBD2. CDR3 size: 16 residues. The V segment lost 1 base and the J segment 4 bases; nucleotides outside the gene matches: 6. Germline CDR1 MGHRA, CDR2 YSYEKL.

V is TRBV5-1 and J is TRBJ2-7; 7 nucleotides match TRBD2. Per the germline V gene, CDR1 is SGHRS and CDR2 is YFSETQ. This CDR3 has 15 residues. V gave up 4 bases and J gave up 5 bases; unmatched junction bases: 12. The CDR3 DNA reads TGCGCCAGCAGCACGGACGCGGGAGCAAACGACGAGCAGTACTTC. Encoded protein: CASSTDAGANDEQYF.

The CDR3 bases are TGCAGCGTTGATCAGGGCTACGAGCAGTACTTC. This codes for CSVDQGYEQYF. This chain uses TRBV29-1 with TRBJ2-7, with D possibly matching TRBD1 (5 bases). The CDR3 covers 11 residues. In germline, CDR1 is SQVTM, CDR2 ANQGSEA. V was trimmed by 3 bases and J by 3 bases, leaving 6 bases between them.

The chain employs TRBV9 and TRBJ2-2; 8 nucleotides agree with TRBD2. The CDR3 totals 17 residues. Trimming cost V 4 bases and J 5 bases; bases outside gene matches: 13. The germline V gene encodes CDR1 SGDLS and CDR2 YYNGEE. CDR3 nucleotides: TGTGCCAGCAGCAACCGGGCCAAGACGGGAGGGACCGGGGAGCTGTTTTTT. It is translated as CASSNRAKTGGTGELFF.

This clone was picked up a small number of times. The chain is built from TRBV7-9 and TRBJ2-2, with D tentatively TRBD2 (6 bases). The CDR3 runs 15 residues. V dropped 5 bases and J dropped 6 bases, with 16 bases sitting between them. Germline CDR1 and CDR2: SEHNR and FQNEAQ (reference sequence). The CDR3 spells CASSGPEGSAGELFF. The DNA of the CDR3 is TGTGCCAGCAGCGGACCGGAGGGTAGCGCCGGGGAGCTGTTTTTT.

This sequence joins TRBV6-5 and TRBJ1-1, with D tentatively TRBD1 (6 bases). V lost 7 bases and J 6 bases, leaving 9 bases between the germline ends. Germline V gene sequence: CDR1 MNHEY, CDR2 SVGAGI. The CDR3 is 11 residues long. DNA for the CDR3: TGTGCCAGCATGCAGGGGTCTGAAGCTTTCTTT. Its translation: CASMQGSEAFF.